A selection of T cell receptor beta chains follows, all from one sample in a study of neurological immune-mediated disorders. TCRdb recomputed calls from the 5' RACE reads with MiXCR, one row per CDR3 protein. The sample gives 30,000 to 40,000 distinct CDR3 sequences, 3.8% of which show up once; roughly 2% is in the top ten. Sequenced input: PBMCs. Source of these receptors: a man in his thirties or forties with multiple sclerosis. Each CDR3 is given with its conserved first and last residue. The order of the fields is V gene, J gene, clone size, D gene, CDR3 DNA, CDR3 protein. A D gene is named only where the DNA matches it firmly. Clone size is shown for a subset of rows, as once, few, many or a class of expanded clone.

V gene: TRBV5-1
J gene: TRBJ1-1
clone size: many
D gene: TRBD1
CDR3 DNA: TGCGCCAGCAGCTGGACAGGGGTGAACACTGAAGCTTTCTTT
CDR3 protein: CASSWTGVNTEAFF

V gene: TRBV10-3
J gene: TRBJ1-2
clone size: few
D gene: -
CDR3 DNA: TGTGCCATCAGTGAGTCGACTGGGCGCAGCCAGGGCTATGGCTACACCTTC
CDR3 protein: CAISESTGRSQGYGYTF

V gene: TRBV12-3/TRBV12-4
J gene: TRBJ2-3
clone size: few
D gene: -
CDR3 DNA: TGTGCCAGCAGACCCTACAGAGGAGAGCAGTATTTT
CDR3 protein: CASRPYRGEQYF

V gene: TRBV10-3
J gene: TRBJ1-1
clone size: many
D gene: -
CDR3 DNA: TGTGCCATCAGTGAGGTGTCTCCTGCTTTAGGATCTGAAGCTTTCTTT
CDR3 protein: CAISEVSPALGSEAFF

V gene: TRBV9
J gene: TRBJ2-2
clone size: many
D gene: -
CDR3 DNA: TGTGCCAGCAGGCCCTCGGGGGGCGACACCGGGGAGCTGTTTTTT
CDR3 protein: CASRPSGGDTGELFF

V gene: TRBV24-1
J gene: TRBJ2-4
clone size: many
D gene: -
CDR3 DNA: TGTGCCACCAGTGATTCGGGCAGGGTAAACATTCAGTACTTC
CDR3 protein: CATSDSGRVNIQYF

V gene: TRBV7-2
J gene: TRBJ1-1
clone size: many
D gene: -
CDR3 DNA: TGTGCCAGCAGCTTAGGCCCAGGAGACAACTCCCGGGGGGAAGCTTTCTTT
CDR3 protein: CASSLGPGDNSRGEAFF

V gene: TRBV27
J gene: TRBJ1-1
clone size: many
D gene: -
CDR3 DNA: TGTGCCAGCAGAGTCAGTGGGGAGAACACTGAAGCTTTCTTT
CDR3 protein: CASRVSGENTEAFF

V gene: TRBV10-3
J gene: TRBJ2-7
clone size: many
D gene: TRBD1
CDR3 DNA: TGTGCCATCAGTGCCGGGACAGGGCACTACGAGCAGTACTTC
CDR3 protein: CAISAGTGHYEQYF

V gene: TRBV7-2
J gene: TRBJ1-2
clone size: many
D gene: -
CDR3 DNA: TGTGCCAGCGACCGGGGGTGGCGTGGCTACACCTTC
CDR3 protein: CASDRGWRGYTF

V gene: TRBV20-1
J gene: TRBJ1-2
clone size: many
D gene: -
CDR3 DNA: TGCAGTGCTACCAGGGGAGGCACCCTCTATGGCTACACCTTC
CDR3 protein: CSATRGGTLYGYTF

V gene: TRBV20-1
J gene: TRBJ1-2
clone size: many
D gene: -
CDR3 DNA: TGCAGTGCTAGCCGAACAGGGCGGGGAAACTATGGCTACACCTTC
CDR3 protein: CSASRTGRGNYGYTF

V gene: TRBV7-7
J gene: TRBJ2-1
clone size: many
D gene: -
CDR3 DNA: TGTGCTAGCAGCTTATCTGTCTCCTACAATGAGCAGTTCTTC
CDR3 protein: CASSLSVSYNEQFF

V gene: TRBV29-1
J gene: TRBJ2-5
clone size: many
D gene: -
CDR3 DNA: TGCAGCGTTGAGGGGCAGTTTCAGACCCAGTACTTC
CDR3 protein: CSVEGQFQTQYF

V gene: TRBV10-2
J gene: TRBJ2-5
clone size: many
D gene: TRBD2
CDR3 DNA: TGCGCCAGCACCCCGGGAGGGATCCAAGAGACCCAGTACTTC
CDR3 protein: CASTPGGIQETQYF

V gene: TRBV7-2
J gene: TRBJ2-5
clone size: -
D gene: TRBD2
CDR3 DNA: TGTGCCAGCAGCTTACTTCTAGCGGGAGAGACCCAGTACTTC
CDR3 protein: CASSLLLAGETQYF

V gene: TRBV12-3/TRBV12-4
J gene: TRBJ1-2
clone size: many
D gene: TRBD1
CDR3 DNA: TGTGCCAGCAGTGCGGACAGGGCCTATGGCTACACCTTC
CDR3 protein: CASSADRAYGYTF

V gene: TRBV5-1
J gene: TRBJ1-4
clone size: many
D gene: -
CDR3 DNA: TGCGCCAGCAGCTTTAGCGGAGAAAAACTGTTTTTT
CDR3 protein: CASSFSGEKLFF

V gene: TRBV29-1
J gene: TRBJ1-2
clone size: many
D gene: TRBD1
CDR3 DNA: TGCAGCGTTGGGACAGGGGTGGGCTATGGCTACACCTTC
CDR3 protein: CSVGTGVGYGYTF

V gene: TRBV25-1
J gene: TRBJ2-3
clone size: -
D gene: TRBD2
CDR3 DNA: TGTGCCAGCAGTACTAGCGGGGGGTTTACTACTAGCACAGATACGCAGTATTTT
CDR3 protein: CASSTSGGFTTSTDTQYF

V gene: TRBV3-1
J gene: TRBJ2-7
clone size: few
D gene: TRBD1
CDR3 DNA: TGTGCCAGCAGACAATCGACAGGGTCCGAGCAGTACTTC
CDR3 protein: CASRQSTGSEQYF

V gene: TRBV12-3/TRBV12-4
J gene: TRBJ2-2
clone size: -
D gene: -
CDR3 DNA: TGTGCCAGCATACGGACGGCGGGCACCGGGGAGCTGTTTTTT
CDR3 protein: CASIRTAGTGELFF

V gene: TRBV2
J gene: TRBJ2-7
clone size: -
D gene: TRBD2
CDR3 DNA: TGTGCCAGCATGGTGGCTAGCGGGGAACCGTACGAGCAGTACTTC
CDR3 protein: CASMVASGEPYEQYF

V gene: TRBV20-1
J gene: TRBJ2-5
clone size: many
D gene: TRBD2
CDR3 DNA: TGCAGTGCTAGCAGCGGGGGGCCAGGACGGGAGACCCAGTACTTC
CDR3 protein: CSASSGGPGRETQYF

V gene: TRBV5-6
J gene: TRBJ2-1
clone size: many
D gene: TRBD2
CDR3 DNA: TGTGCCAGCAGCTTGGAACTAGCGGGGTACAATGAGCAGTTCTTC
CDR3 protein: CASSLELAGYNEQFF

V gene: TRBV4-1
J gene: TRBJ1-1
clone size: many
D gene: -
CDR3 DNA: TGCGCCAGCAGCATCCGGGACACCGTGGTCGCTGAAGCTTTCTTT
CDR3 protein: CASSIRDTVVAEAFF

V gene: TRBV5-1
J gene: TRBJ2-1
clone size: -
D gene: -
CDR3 DNA: TGCGCCAGCAGCTTGGTCGGACAGGCGGGAAATGAGCAGTTCTTC
CDR3 protein: CASSLVGQAGNEQFF

V gene: TRBV6-6
J gene: TRBJ2-3
clone size: many
D gene: TRBD1
CDR3 DNA: TGTGCCAGCAGCTTGGGGACAGGGGGTACAGATACGCAGTATTTT
CDR3 protein: CASSLGTGGTDTQYF

V gene: TRBV4-3
J gene: TRBJ1-4
clone size: -
D gene: TRBD1
CDR3 DNA: TGCGCCAGCAGCCAGGAAACAGGGGAGGCTCCAAAACTGTTTTTT
CDR3 protein: CASSQETGEAPKLFF

V gene: TRBV20-1
J gene: TRBJ1-4
clone size: many
D gene: -
CDR3 DNA: TGCAGTGCTAGAGTCGACAGGCTAAATGAAAAACTGTTTTTT
CDR3 protein: CSARVDRLNEKLFF

V gene: TRBV4-1
J gene: TRBJ2-3
clone size: many
D gene: -
CDR3 DNA: TGCGCCAGCAGCCAAATCGGACGTAGCACAGATACGCAGTATTTT
CDR3 protein: CASSQIGRSTDTQYF

V gene: TRBV7-9
J gene: TRBJ1-1
clone size: many
D gene: TRBD1
CDR3 DNA: TGTGCCAGCAGCGCCATTGACAGGGATGGGACTGAAGCTTTCTTT
CDR3 protein: CASSAIDRDGTEAFF

V gene: TRBV5-1
J gene: TRBJ2-5
clone size: many
D gene: TRBD1
CDR3 DNA: TGCGCCAGCAGCTTGAAGGACAGGGCGGAGACCCAGTACTTC
CDR3 protein: CASSLKDRAETQYF

V gene: TRBV29-1
J gene: TRBJ2-3
clone size: many
D gene: -
CDR3 DNA: TGCAGCGTTGAAGATCCGGGAGATACGCAGTATTTT
CDR3 protein: CSVEDPGDTQYF

V gene: TRBV21-1
J gene: TRBJ2-1
clone size: many
D gene: -
CDR3 DNA: TGTGCCAGCAGCAAAGAGAGCAGGGGCTCCTACAATGAGCAGTTCTTC
CDR3 protein: CASSKESRGSYNEQFF

V gene: TRBV3-1
J gene: TRBJ1-5
clone size: many
D gene: -
CDR3 DNA: TGTGCCAGCAGCCAATCTAGTCTTCAGCCCCAGCATTTT
CDR3 protein: CASSQSSLQPQHF

V gene: TRBV4-2
J gene: TRBJ1-3
clone size: many
D gene: TRBD1
CDR3 DNA: TGTGCCAGCAGCCAAGAGATAGTGGGACAGGGGCGCCTTAGCTCTGGAAACACCATATATTTT
CDR3 protein: CASSQEIVGQGRLSSGNTIYF

V gene: TRBV5-6
J gene: TRBJ1-2
clone size: many
D gene: TRBD1
CDR3 DNA: TGTGCCAGCAGCCCAAGGACAGGGGGAAACTATGGCTACACCTTC
CDR3 protein: CASSPRTGGNYGYTF

V gene: TRBV29-1
J gene: TRBJ1-2
clone size: -
D gene: TRBD1
CDR3 DNA: TGCAGCGAAAGGACAGGGAATCATGGCTACACCTTC
CDR3 protein: CSERTGNHGYTF

V gene: TRBV5-1
J gene: TRBJ2-2
clone size: many
D gene: -
CDR3 DNA: TGCGCCAGCAGGAGTCTATCCGCGGACACCGGGGAGCTGTTTTTT
CDR3 protein: CASRSLSADTGELFF

V gene: TRBV20-1
J gene: TRBJ1-2
clone size: many
D gene: -
CDR3 DNA: TGCAGTGCTAGCTTCCTGGGAAGTGACTATGGCTACACCTTC
CDR3 protein: CSASFLGSDYGYTF

V gene: TRBV7-8
J gene: TRBJ2-7
clone size: many
D gene: -
CDR3 DNA: TGTGCCAGCAGCTTGCAGTACGAGCAGTACTTC
CDR3 protein: CASSLQYEQYF

V gene: TRBV3-1
J gene: TRBJ1-5
clone size: many
D gene: -
CDR3 DNA: TGTGCCAGCAGCCTGGGCAACAGCAATCAGCCCCAGAATTTT
CDR3 protein: CASSLGNSNQPQNF

V gene: TRBV20-1
J gene: TRBJ1-5
clone size: many
D gene: -
CDR3 DNA: TGCAGTGCTAGAGATCGGCAGGGCAGCGAGTATCAGCCCCAGCATTTT
CDR3 protein: CSARDRQGSEYQPQHF